These 19 T cell receptor beta chains share one sample of origin, sequenced in a study of tumor-infiltrating lymphocytes in primary liver carcinoma. cDNA specific to TCR beta was made from around 470 ng of total RNA, with a constant-region primer employed for priming. Three rounds of nested multiplex PCR with slightly modified ARM-PCR produced TCR beta libraries. Researchers ran the first two PCR rounds for roughly 10 cycles each with TRBV1-TRBV30 forward primers and a C-beta reverse primer. TCRdb analysed the multiplex PCR reads with MiXCR anew, one entry per CDR3 protein. The sample consists of about 310,000 distinct CDR3 sequences, 55% to 65% of them appearing once. Unsorted whole blood supplied the RNA, and germline DNA was extracted too. Sequencing used peripheral blood. These receptors were taken from a man aged 35 to 55 with primary liver carcinoma and hepatitis B virus infection.

The J gene is TRBJ1-5, the V gene TRBV18; weak D call: TRBD1 (6 bases). Germline lookup yields CDR1 KGHSH and CDR2 LQKENI. The length of the CDR3 is 14 residues. Between the trimmed V and J ends, which lost 4 bases and 2 bases, there was a span of 9 bases. The CDR3 DNA reads as TGTGCCAGCTCACGGGACATCGGCAATCAGCCCCAGCATTTT. This gives the protein CASSRDIGNQPQHF.

Details on this clonotype: Since the CDR3 does not end with the conserved phenylalanine or tryptophan, this likely comes from a read error. The chain has TRBV6-5 and TRBJ1-1; the D gene is possibly TRBD1 (5 bases). Germline V gives CDR1 MNHEY, CDR2 SVGAGI. The CDR3 consists of 14 residues. The CDR3 nucleotides are TGTACCAGCAGTTACGGGGGTGCGGGAGGTGAAGCTTTCTCT. It encodes CTSSYGGAGGEAFS.

This chain uses TRBV28 with TRBJ1-1, with D hard to call. Trimming pared 6 bases from V and 5 bases from J, leaving 16 bases between. The CDR3 runs to 14 residues. The V gene's germline CDR1 is MDHEN and CDR2 SYDVKM. The CDR3 reads CASSNPVRGTEAFF. CDR3 nucleotides: TGTGCCAGCAGCAACCCGGTTCGTGGTACTGAAGCTTTCTTT.

To note about this clonotype: The junction differs from germline at one of its ends, possibly a read error. The rearrangement joins TRBV29-1 to TRBJ2-4; D assignment may be TRBD1 or TRBD2 (7 bases each). This CDR3 spans 15 amino acids. Per germline, CDR1 SQVTM and CDR2 ANQGSEA. CDR3 amino acids: CSATQGGEAKNIQYF. The DNA for the CDR3 is TGCAGCGCCACCCAGGGGGGGGAAGCCAAGAACATTCAGTACTTC. Based on the CDR3 plus reference TRBV29-1 and TRBJ2-4, the full variable domain is SAVISQKPSRDICQRGTSLTIQCQVDSQVTMMFWYRQQPGQSLTLIATANQGSEATYESGFVIDKFPISRPNLTFSTLTVSNMSPEDSSIYLCSATQGGEAKNIQYFGAGTRLSVL.

A note on this clonotype: It is likely a read error, because the conserved phenylalanine at the end of the CDR3 is missing. The DNA is left out, because the CDR3 cannot be placed on it with certainty; the CDR3 is given as TCRdb lists it. The chain uses TRBV12-3 or TRBV12-4 and TRBJ2-2; TRBD1 is the table's D call and was not checked against the DNA. The CDR3 has 14 amino acids, counting both end residues. This CDR3 reads CASTTDRNTGELFL.

The sample holds a few counts of this clonotype. J is TRBJ2-2 and V is TRBV13, with 13 bases aligning to TRBD2. The CDR3 has 16 residues. J was trimmed by 4 bases and V by 5 bases; bases with no gene match: 4. CDR1 PRHDT and CDR2 FYEKMQ come from the germline V gene (reference sequence). CDR3 loop: CASSQGLAGTTGELFF. Here the CDR3 DNA reads TGTGCCAGCAGCCAGGGACTAGCGGGAACCACCGGGGAGCTGTTTTTT.

The chain employs TRBV4-1 and TRBJ1-5; no reliable D call. The J call may be incorrect, as the DNA end agrees better with TRBJ2-3. The CDR3 is 15 residues long. Germline V gives CDR1 MGHRA, CDR2 YSYEKL. The CDR3 protein is CASSPLPGRDQPQYF. The CDR3 nucleotides are TGCGCCAGCAGCCCCCTCCCGGGCAGAGATCAGCCCCAGTATTTT.

As concerns this clonotype: A much larger clone is a single base away; this may be a read error. The conserved closing phenylalanine or tryptophan is absent in this CDR3, likely reflecting a read error. This sequence joins TRBV6-1 and TRBJ2-1; D might be TRBD2 (6 bases). V was clipped by 10 bases and J by 4 bases, with 11 bases between them. Germline-derived CDR1 and CDR2 are MNHNS and SASEGT. The CDR3 loop spans 12 amino acids. As DNA, the CDR3 is TGTGCCACCGGGACTTCATACAATGAGCAGTTCCTC. Amino acid sequence: CATGTSYNEQFL.

About this clonotype: One junction end disagrees with the germline gene, perhaps due to a read error. This CDR3 reads CASSFSSRHTGNTIYF. As DNA, the CDR3 is TGTGCCAGCAGCTTTTCCTCGAGGCACACTGGGAACACCATATATTTT. V and J are TRBV5-6 and TRBJ1-3; D is ambiguous. Germline V gives CDR1 SGHDT, CDR2 YYEEEE. CDR3 length: 16 residues.

This sequence joins TRBV11-2 and TRBJ2-2; tentatively, D is TRBD1 or TRBD2 (5 bases each). Germline CDR1 reads SGHAT; CDR2 reads FQNNGV. V gave up 1 base and J gave up 17 bases, with 23 bases separating them. The CDR3 loop spans 15 amino acids. CDR3 nucleotides: TGTGCCAGCAGCTTAGGCTCGACGGACACCGGGGAACTCTTTTTT. Encoded protein: CASSLGSTDTGELFF.

The chain is built from TRBV14 and TRBJ2-3; 7 bases are shared with TRBD1. This CDR3 comprises 16 residues. Germline-derived CDR1 and CDR2 are SGHDN and FVKESK. CDR3 DNA: TGTGCTACCAGCCAACGGCCGACAGGGCTGGCAGATACGCAGTATTTT. Protein: CATSQRPTGLADTQYF.

As regards this clonotype: Just one base apart from a much larger clone, this may be a read error. The chain links TRBV6-6 to TRBJ1-3; D call uncertain. This CDR3 region has 16 residues. Germline lookup yields CDR1 MNHNY and CDR2 SVGAGI (reference sequence). CDR3 region: CASSYLKALSGNIIYF. In nucleotides, the CDR3 is TGTGCCAGCAGTTACTTGAAAGCGCTTTCTGGAAACATCATATATTTT.

About this clonotype: A read error may be the cause here, since a much bigger clone is one base away. The chain links TRBV10-3 to TRBJ2-7; 11 nucleotides match TRBD2. The germline V gene has CDR1 ENHRY and CDR2 SYGVKD. V lost 2 bases to trimming and J lost 2 bases; unmatched junction nucleotides: 8. The CDR3 runs 17 residues. CDR3 loop: CAISETKGTSGTYEQYF. Written as DNA, the CDR3 is TGTGCCATCAGTGAGACGAAGGGGACTAGCGGCACCTACGAGCAGTACTTC.

Regarding this clonotype: It may be a read error: a sequence one base away is much more abundant. The chain uses TRBV6-5 and TRBJ2-7; TRBD2 might be the D (5 bases). Trimming shortened V by 6 bases and J by 0 bases, and 9 bases separated the two germline ends. Germline CDR1 and CDR2: MNHEY and SVGAGI. This CDR3 contains 13 residues. The CDR3 sequence is CASRNGNSYEQYF. CDR3 DNA sequence: TGTGCCAGCAGGAACGGGAACTCCTACGAGCAGTACTTC.

The chain couples TRBV5-4 to TRBJ2-4; 7 bases align to TRBD2. After removal of 3 bases from V and 8 bases from J, the junction contained 5 bases not matched to a gene. The germline V gene has CDR1 SGHNT and CDR2 YYREEE (reference sequence). The length of the CDR3 is 13 residues. This CDR3 reads CASSSGRGDIQYF. The CDR3 DNA sequence: TGTGCCAGCAGCTCCGGACGGGGGGACATTCAGTACTTC.

As to this clonotype: Since a much larger clone is just one base distant, this may be a read error. The chain couples TRBV4-2 to TRBJ1-2; D gene unclear. CDR1 and CDR2 (germline): LGHNA, YNFKEQ. The CDR3 sequence is 15 residues long. CDR3 sequence: CVSSHPQEDNYGYTF. The CDR3 nucleotides are TGTGTCAGCAGCCACCCTCAAGAGGATAACTATGGCTACACCTTC.

V gene TRBV11-2 combines with J gene TRBJ2-5, with 8 nucleotides matching TRBD2. The V gene end was trimmed by 7 bases and the J gene end by 2 bases; junction bases not matched to a gene: 21. CDR3 length: 19 amino acids. CDR1 is SGHAT and CDR2 is FQNNGV in the germline V gene. This CDR3 is CASNLTGTSGRGGQETQYF. In DNA, the CDR3 is TGTGCCAGCAACCTAACCGGGACTAGTGGGAGAGGGGGACAAGAGACCCAGTACTTC.

At least ten counts were recorded for this clonotype. The V and J genes are TRBV4-3 and TRBJ1-2; D is unresolved. This CDR3 comprises 18 residues. The ends were cut back, 0 bases at V and 8 bases at J, with 25 bases in the middle. CDR1 is LGHNA and CDR2 is YSLEER in the germline V gene. CDR3 DNA: TGCGCCAGCAGCCAAGATCGAATGGCCATCTTTGCCCCGGGGGGCTACACCTTC. Protein sequence: CASSQDRMAIFAPGGYTF.

Comment on this clonotype: A much larger clonotype is one base distant, so this may be a read error. The V and J genes are TRBV6-1 and TRBJ1-2, with no clear D. This CDR3 spans 15 amino acids. V was shortened by 10 bases and J by 2 bases, with 20 bases between the two germline ends. Germline CDR1 is MNHNS and CDR2 is SASEGT. CDR3 sequence reads: CANTINVGRNYGYTF. In DNA form, the CDR3 reads TGTGCCAACACCATAAATGTTGGCAGGAACTATGGCTACACCTTC.